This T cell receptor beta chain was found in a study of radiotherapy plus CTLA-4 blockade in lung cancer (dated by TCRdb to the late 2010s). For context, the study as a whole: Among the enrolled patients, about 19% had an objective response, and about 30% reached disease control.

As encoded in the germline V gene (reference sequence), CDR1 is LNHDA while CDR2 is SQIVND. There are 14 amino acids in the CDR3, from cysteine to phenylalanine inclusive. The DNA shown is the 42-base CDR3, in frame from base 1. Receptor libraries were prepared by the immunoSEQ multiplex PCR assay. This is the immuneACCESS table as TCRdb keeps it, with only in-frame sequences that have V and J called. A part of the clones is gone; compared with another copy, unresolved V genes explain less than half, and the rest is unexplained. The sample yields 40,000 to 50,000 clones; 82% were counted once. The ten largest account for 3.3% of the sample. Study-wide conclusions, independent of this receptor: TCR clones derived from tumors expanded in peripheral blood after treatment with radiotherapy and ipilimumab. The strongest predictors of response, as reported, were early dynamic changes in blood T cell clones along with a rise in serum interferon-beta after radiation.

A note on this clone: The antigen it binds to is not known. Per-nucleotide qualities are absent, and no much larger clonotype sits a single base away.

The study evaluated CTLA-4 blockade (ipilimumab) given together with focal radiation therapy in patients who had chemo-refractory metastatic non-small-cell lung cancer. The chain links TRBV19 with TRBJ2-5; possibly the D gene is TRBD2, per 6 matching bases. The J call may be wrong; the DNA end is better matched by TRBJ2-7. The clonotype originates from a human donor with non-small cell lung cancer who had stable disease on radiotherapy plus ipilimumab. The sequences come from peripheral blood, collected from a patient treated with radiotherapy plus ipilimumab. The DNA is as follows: TGTGCCACCTCAGGGTCGGGAGATTCCTACGAGCAGTACTTC. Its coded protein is CATSGSGDSYEQYF.